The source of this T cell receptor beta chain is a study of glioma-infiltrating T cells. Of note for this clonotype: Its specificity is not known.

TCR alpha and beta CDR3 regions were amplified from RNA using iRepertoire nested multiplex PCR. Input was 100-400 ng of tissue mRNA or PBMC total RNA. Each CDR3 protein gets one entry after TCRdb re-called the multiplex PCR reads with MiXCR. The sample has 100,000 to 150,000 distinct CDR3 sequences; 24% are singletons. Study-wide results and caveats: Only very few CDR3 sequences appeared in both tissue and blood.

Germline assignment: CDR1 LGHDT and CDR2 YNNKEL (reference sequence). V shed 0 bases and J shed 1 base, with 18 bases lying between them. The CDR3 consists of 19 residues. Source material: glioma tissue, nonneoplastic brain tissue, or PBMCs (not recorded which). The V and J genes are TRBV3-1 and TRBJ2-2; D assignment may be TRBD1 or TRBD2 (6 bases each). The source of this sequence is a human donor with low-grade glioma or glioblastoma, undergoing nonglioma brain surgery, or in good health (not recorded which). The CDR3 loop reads CASSQDWGIGGLNTGELFF. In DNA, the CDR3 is TGTGCCAGCAGCCAAGACTGGGGAATAGGGGGGCTGAACACCGGGGAGCTGTTTTTT.